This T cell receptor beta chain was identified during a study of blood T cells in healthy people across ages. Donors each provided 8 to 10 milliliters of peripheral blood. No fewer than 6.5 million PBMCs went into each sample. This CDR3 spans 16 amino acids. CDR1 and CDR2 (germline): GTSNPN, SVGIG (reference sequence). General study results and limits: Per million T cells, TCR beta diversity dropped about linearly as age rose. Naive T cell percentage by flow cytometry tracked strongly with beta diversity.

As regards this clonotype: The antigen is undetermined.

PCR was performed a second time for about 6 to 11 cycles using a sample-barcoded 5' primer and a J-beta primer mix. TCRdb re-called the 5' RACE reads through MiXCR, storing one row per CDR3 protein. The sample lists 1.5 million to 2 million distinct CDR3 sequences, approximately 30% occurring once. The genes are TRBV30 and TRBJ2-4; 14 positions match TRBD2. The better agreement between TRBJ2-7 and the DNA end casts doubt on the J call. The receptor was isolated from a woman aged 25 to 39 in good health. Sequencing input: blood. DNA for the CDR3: TGTGCCTGTCACAAAGGGACTAGCGGGAGTACTTACGAGCAGTACTTC. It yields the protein CACHKGTSGSTYEQYF.